These 31 T cell receptor beta chains were all obtained from the same sample, sequenced in a study of shared clonotypes between healthy human individuals. Assay: immunoSEQ multiplex PCR; the TCRdb copy retains only in-frame clones and omits some. The sample yields roughly 380,000 clones, just over 95% seen once. Sequenced input: memory CD8+ T cells sorted from blood. Subset indicated: CD45RO+ cells pooled with CCR7-negative TemRA cells. These receptors were obtained from a man aged 25 to 40 in good health.

This CDR3 is CASSPREKPTYEQYF. In DNA form, the CDR3 reads TGTGCCAGCAGCCCTCGGGAAAAGCCGACGTACGAGCAGTACTTC. The chain is built from TRBV6-6 and TRBJ2-7; D is perhaps TRBD2 (5 bases). Germline V gene lookup returns CDR1 MNHNY and CDR2 SVGAGI (reference sequence). Trimming stripped 6 bases from V and 4 bases from J, with 19 bases between. The CDR3 has 15 residues.

The chain has TRBV23-1 and TRBJ1-4; no clear D gene. Being an ORF, TRBV23-1 has a function that is uncertain. The CDR3 covers 16 residues. V shed 5 bases and J shed 7 bases, with 20 bases lying between them. This CDR3 is CASSSSGRERSEKLFF. Here the CDR3 DNA reads TGCGCCAGCAGTTCGAGCGGGAGAGAGCGGAGTGAAAAACTGTTTTTT.

The V and J genes are TRBV15 and TRBJ2-3; 7 nucleotides agree with TRBD1. The CDR3 spans 17 residues. The J segment lost 1 base and the V segment lost 3 bases, leaving 10 bases of the junction unmatched. From germline, CDR1 is LNHNV and CDR2 YYDKDF (reference sequence). The CDR3 nucleotides read TGTGCCACCAGCAGTCAACAAGGGGGCTGGGGCACAGATACGCAGTATTTT. This translates into CATSSQQGGWGTDTQYF.

The chain couples TRBV19 to TRBJ2-7, with D possibly matching TRBD2 (5 bases). Trimming stripped 3 bases from V and 6 bases from J, with 12 bases between. The CDR3 extends over 13 amino acids. CDR1 is LNHDA and CDR2 is SQIVND in the germline V gene (reference sequence). The CDR3, as DNA: TGTGCCAGTAGTATGTTTACTAGATCCGAGCAGTACTTC. Translated, it gives CASSMFTRSEQYF.

This clone has a single count. This chain uses TRBV10-3 with TRBJ2-1; TRBD2 might be the D (5 bases). This CDR3 region has 16 residues. Germline values: CDR1 ENHRY, CDR2 SYGVKD. V gave up 2 bases and J gave up 3 bases, with 14 bases separating them. CDR3 region: CAISEGRSAYYNEQFF. CDR3 bases: TGTGCCATCAGTGAGGGGCGTAGCGCCTACTACAATGAGCAGTTCTTC.

CDR3 amino acids: CAILFWGIYPSEQYF. The CDR3 DNA reads as TGCGCCATTCTTTTTTGGGGGATCTACCCCAGCGAGCAGTACTTC. J is TRBJ2-7 and V is TRBV10-1; D possibly uses TRBD1 or TRBD2 (5 bases each). Germline loops: CDR1 WNHNN, CDR2 SYGVQD (reference sequence). The CDR3 extends over 15 amino acids. V was clipped by 10 bases and J by 6 bases, with 25 bases between them.

This clone appeared once. This chain joins TRBV5-6 and TRBJ1-3; the D gene is possibly TRBD1 (6 bases). Per the germline V gene, CDR1 is SGHDT and CDR2 is YYEEEE. V lost 3 bases and J lost 0, with 16 bases in between. The CDR3 sequence is 17 residues long. The CDR3 DNA is TGTGCCAGCAGCTGGTTCGACAGGAGCATCTCTGGAAACACCATATATTTT. This gives the protein CASSWFDRSISGNTIYF. The complete variable domain, with remaining parts taken from reference TRBV5-6 and TRBJ1-3, reads DAGVTQSPTHLIKTRGQQVTLRCSPKSGHDTVSWYQQALGQGPQFIFQYYEEEERQRGNFPDRFSGHQFPNYSSELNVNALLLGDSALYLCASSWFDRSISGNTIYFGEGSWLTVV.

The chain recombines TRBV5-1 with TRBJ2-1, with 9 bases fitting TRBD1. CDR3 length equals 18 residues. The V and J ends lost 4 bases and 0 bases, in that order; junction bases with no gene match: 11. Germline CDR1 reads SGHRS; CDR2 reads YFSETQ. Written as DNA, the CDR3 is TGCGCCAGCAGCCCGGAGCGGACAGGGGACTTCTCCTACAATGAGCAGTTCTTC. Its translation: CASSPERTGDFSYNEQFF.

The chain carries TRBV9 and TRBJ2-7; D tentatively fits TRBD1 or TRBD2 (6 bases each). This CDR3 region has 15 residues. Trimming took off 0 bases at V and 4 bases at J, with 14 bases between the two ends. Germline V gives CDR1 SGDLS, CDR2 YYNGEE. CDR3 sequence (DNA): TGTGCCAGCAGCGTAGATGTGGGGGGCCCTTACGAGCAGTACTTC. Its translation: CASSVDVGGPYEQYF.

J is TRBJ2-7 and V is TRBV11-2; D might be TRBD2 (5 bases). The V gene lost 1 base and the J gene lost 1 base, with 11 bases spanning the gap. CDR3 length: 15 amino acids. Germline CDR1 and CDR2: SGHAT and FQNNGV. CDR3 residues: CASSLVVGESYEQYF. DNA for the CDR3: TGTGCCAGCAGCTTAGTCGTCGGGGAGTCCTACGAGCAGTACTTC. The whole variable domain, filled in from reference TRBV11-2 and TRBJ2-7, reads EAGVAQSPRYKIIEKRQSVAFWCNPISGHATLYWYQQILGQGPKLLIQFQNNGVVDDSQLPKDRFSAERLKGVDSTLKIQPAKLEDSAVYLCASSLVVGESYEQYFGPGTRLTVT.

The chain joins TRBV7-6 to TRBJ2-2; 8 bases are a match to TRBD1. Germline V gene lookup returns CDR1 SGHVS and CDR2 FNYEAQ. This CDR3 contains 16 residues. V lost 5 bases and J lost 2; bases outside the gene matches: 7. CDR3 sequence reads: CASSNWDRTNTGELFF. The CDR3 bases are TGTGCCAGCAGCAATTGGGACAGGACAAACACCGGGGAGCTGTTTTTT.

The V and J genes are TRBV30 and TRBJ2-7, with D maybe TRBD1 (6 bases). V was pared by 3 bases and J by 5 bases, with 14 bases between. The CDR3 covers 13 residues. CDR1 GTSNPN and CDR2 SVGIG come from the germline V gene (reference sequence). CDR3 loop: CAWSRSRGHEQYF. The CDR3, as DNA: TGTGCCTGGAGCCGTTCCAGGGGCCACGAGCAGTACTTC.

The chain links TRBV5-1 to TRBJ2-1; D not resolved. The CDR3 runs to 14 residues. Germline lookup yields CDR1 SGHRS and CDR2 YFSETQ. V was shortened by 0 bases and J by 8 bases, with 12 bases between the two germline ends. CDR3 coding DNA: TGCGCCAGCAGCTTGGGACGCCTTTTGGATGAGCAGTTCTTC. Translated, it gives CASSLGRLLDEQFF.

Comments on this clone: The sample carries other DNA sequences with the same CDR3. The chain employs TRBV9 and TRBJ2-7, with D hard to call. The CDR3 loop spans 14 amino acids. Trimming stripped 0 bases from V and 0 bases from J, with 7 bases between. Germline loops: CDR1 SGDLS, CDR2 YYNGEE. The CDR3 coding sequence is TGTGCCAGCAGCGTAGGCGACTCCTCCTACGAGCAGTACTTC. Translated, it gives CASSVGDSSYEQYF.

The rearrangement joins TRBV5-5 to TRBJ2-7; 11 bases map to TRBD2. CDR1 SGHKS and CDR2 YYEKEE come from the germline V gene (reference sequence). CDR3 length: 16 residues. V shed 0 bases, J shed 7 bases, and the junction held 9 bases outside the gene matches. In DNA form, the CDR3 reads TGTGCCAGCAGCTTGGGTGGGACTAGCGGAGGTATTGAGCAGTACTTC. It encodes CASSLGGTSGGIEQYF.

The V call is TRBV10-3, the J call TRBJ1-1, with unresolved D. V was trimmed by 2 bases and J by 6 bases, leaving 13 bases between them. The CDR3 is made up of 14 amino acids. CDR1 is ENHRY and CDR2 is SYGVKD in the germline V gene. The CDR3 DNA sequence: TGTGCCATCAGTGAGAAAATCGGGTACGCTGAAGCTTTCTTT. The encoded protein is CAISEKIGYAEAFF.

The rearrangement links TRBV2 to TRBJ2-7; the D gene could be TRBD1 or TRBD2 (5 bases each). CDR3 length: 14 amino acids. The V gene lost 8 bases and the J gene lost 1 base, with 15 bases spanning the gap. Per the germline V gene, CDR1 is SNHLY and CDR2 is FYNNEI. In nucleotides, the CDR3 is TGTGCCAGCGGGGTTGAGGGGATATCCTACGAGCAGTACTTC. This translates into CASGVEGISYEQYF. Drawing the rest from reference TRBV2 and TRBJ2-7, the complete variable domain is EPEVTQTPSHQVTQMGQEVILRCVPISNHLYFYWYRQILGQKVEFLVSFYNNEISEKSEIFDDQFSVERPDGSNFTLKIRSTKLEDSAMYFCASGVEGISYEQYFGPGTRLTVT.

CDR3 coding DNA: TGTGCCAGTAGTCCGAGGGACAGGGATGAAAAACTGTTTTTT. This translates into CASSPRDRDEKLFF. The chain couples TRBV19 to TRBJ1-4; 9 positions agree with TRBD1. The CDR3 covers 14 residues. Germline V gene lookup returns CDR1 LNHDA and CDR2 SQIVND (reference sequence). With 5 bases clipped from V and 6 bases from J, the junction kept 4 bases outside the gene matches.

The V gene is TRBV18, the J gene TRBJ2-2; TRBD1 agrees at 10 bases. Germline lookup yields CDR1 KGHSH and CDR2 LQKENI. The V and J ends lost 3 bases and 6 bases, in that order; junction bases with no gene match: 4. CDR3 length: 15 amino acids. The CDR3 coding sequence is TGTGCCAGCTCACCGCAGGGGACAGGGGCCGGGGAGCTGTTTTTT. Translating it yields CASSPQGTGAGELFF.

V is TRBV7-9 and J is TRBJ2-6; no definite D call. The CDR3 runs to 16 residues. Trimming cost V 0 bases and J 4 bases, with 10 bases left between them. CDR1 is SEHNR and CDR2 is FQNEAQ in the germline V gene (reference sequence). CDR3: CASSLALARGANVLTF. The CDR3 region has the DNA TGTGCCAGCAGCTTAGCACTTGCGCGCGGGGCCAACGTCCTGACTTTC.

This sequence joins TRBV28 and TRBJ1-5, with 9 bases lining up with TRBD1. The germline V gene encodes CDR1 MDHEN and CDR2 SYDVKM. J gave up 5 bases and V 4 bases, and 6 bases lay outside the gene matches. CDR3 size: 15 residues. The CDR3 reads CASSWGDRAYQPQHF. DNA of the CDR3: TGTGCCAGCAGTTGGGGGGACAGGGCCTATCAGCCCCAGCATTTT.

The gene calls are TRBV6-5 and TRBJ1-1; D uncertain. The germline V and J ends were trimmed by 2 bases and 0 bases, with 4 bases remaining between them. In germline, CDR1 is MNHEY, CDR2 SVGAGI. The CDR3 sequence is 13 residues long. The CDR3 nucleotides read TGTGCCAGCAGTTACCAACTGAACACTGAAGCTTTCTTT. It is translated as CASSYQLNTEAFF.

This chain uses TRBV19 with TRBJ1-3; D is unclear. Germline V gives CDR1 LNHDA, CDR2 SQIVND (reference sequence). Between the trimmed V and J ends, which lost 3 bases and 2 bases, there was a span of 14 bases. CDR3 length: 16 amino acids. The CDR3 spells CASSIVWGETGNTIYF. The CDR3 nucleotides are TGTGCCAGTAGTATTGTGTGGGGAGAGACTGGAAACACCATATATTTT.

The chain employs TRBV11-2 and TRBJ2-7; unclear D gene. With 1 base removed from V and 2 bases from J, the gap between germline ends came to 9 bases. The CDR3 length is 14 residues. The germline V gene encodes CDR1 SGHAT and CDR2 FQNNGV. As DNA, the CDR3 is TGTGCCAGCAGCTTAGGTTTGAGGCCCTACGAGCAGTACTTC. Translation: CASSLGLRPYEQYF.

This chain links TRBV28 with TRBJ1-2; D call uncertain. V lost 6 bases and J lost 8, with 13 bases in between. Per the germline V gene, CDR1 is MDHEN and CDR2 is SYDVKM. The CDR3 length is 12 residues. The CDR3 loop is CASSPSGVGYTF. For the CDR3, the DNA is TGTGCCAGCAGCCCATCTGGGGTCGGCTACACCTTC.

This sequence joins TRBV30 and TRBJ2-7; D not certain. This CDR3 comprises 13 residues. V shed 0 bases and J shed 5 bases, with 11 bases lying between them. Per the germline V gene, CDR1 is GTSNPN and CDR2 is SVGIG (reference sequence). The CDR3 sequence: CAWSVGRPDEQYF. The DNA for the CDR3 is TGTGCCTGGAGTGTGGGTCGCCCCGACGAGCAGTACTTC.

This clone occurred once. The V and J genes are TRBV5-1 and TRBJ2-5; D not certain. This CDR3 is 14 amino acids long. Trimming took off 1 base at V and 4 bases at J, with 11 bases between the two ends. CDR1 is SGHRS, CDR2 YFSETQ, per germline. This CDR3 reads CASSLPHTLETQYF. The CDR3 coding sequence is TGCGCCAGCAGCTTGCCCCACACACTAGAGACCCAGTACTTC.

This clone was recorded once. The chain recombines TRBV6-1 with TRBJ2-1; 14 bases are shared with TRBD2. V lost 6 bases to trimming and J lost 7 bases; unmatched junction nucleotides: 2. This CDR3 has 14 amino acids. Germline loops: CDR1 MNHNS, CDR2 SASEGT. DNA for the CDR3: TGTGCCAGCAGCGGGACTAGCGGGAGTAATGAGCAGTTCTTC. The encoded protein is CASSGTSGSNEQFF.

The gene calls are TRBV19 and TRBJ2-7; possibly TRBD1 or TRBD2 for D (5 bases each). V lost 1 base and J 3 bases, leaving 13 bases between the germline ends. The CDR3 totals 15 residues. Germline CDR1 and CDR2: LNHDA and SQIVND (reference sequence). The CDR3 nucleotides are TGTGCCAGTAGTATAGGCATCTGGGGGATCTACGAGCAGTACTTC. Amino acid sequence: CASSIGIWGIYEQYF.

CDR3 nucleotides: TGCGCCAGCAGCCCCTTTGGGAACACTGAAGCTTTCTTT. Its protein is CASSPFGNTEAFF. The V gene is TRBV4-1, the J gene TRBJ1-1; D uncertain. CDR1 is MGHRA and CDR2 is YSYEKL in the germline V gene. V lost 4 bases to trimming and J lost 1 base, with 7 bases between them. This CDR3 is built from 13 residues.

This clone was detected once. This chain joins TRBV5-5 and TRBJ1-1; 8 bases are a match to TRBD1. CDR1 is SGHKS and CDR2 is YYEKEE in the germline V gene (reference sequence). CDR3 size: 15 residues. V shed 1 base, J shed 5 bases, and the junction held 7 bases outside the gene matches. The CDR3 DNA is TGTGCCAGCAGCTTGTTCAGGGGGCGTCAAACTGAAGCTTTCTTT. This translates into CASSLFRGRQTEAFF.